The table lists the clone carrying this T cell receptor beta chain with a few counts. V lost 7 bases and J 2 bases, leaving 14 bases between the germline ends. The CDR3 spans 14 residues. The germline V gene encodes CDR1 KGHSY and CDR2 FQNENV. TCRdb analysed the RACE reads with MiXCR anew, one entry per CDR3 protein. In the table there are about 380,000 distinct CDR3 sequences, more than 4.5% of which are singletons. The time point: pre-sensitization, week 0. Treatment of the sample: therapeutic diphenylcyclopropenone sensitization with weekly scalp DPC. This record comes from a study of human T cells and chemical hapten exposure. About the study: Investigators sensitized about 2 cm by about 2 cm of upper inner arm skin with 2% DPC. Application of 0.01% DPC to the upper back was done by patch test, with a reading at 6 days.

The chain links TRBV16 to TRBJ1-1, with a tentative D call TRBD1 (5 bases). This TCR derives from a woman between 45 and 65 years old with alopecia areata. Some clones in this sample may be carry-over from other donors' samples. The starting material was whole blood, obtained in connection with sensitization to the hapten diphenylcyclopropenone (DPC). This CDR3 reads CASNRQGSNTEAFF. DNA for the CDR3: TGTGCCAGCAACCGCCAGGGTTCAAACACTGAAGCTTTCTTT.